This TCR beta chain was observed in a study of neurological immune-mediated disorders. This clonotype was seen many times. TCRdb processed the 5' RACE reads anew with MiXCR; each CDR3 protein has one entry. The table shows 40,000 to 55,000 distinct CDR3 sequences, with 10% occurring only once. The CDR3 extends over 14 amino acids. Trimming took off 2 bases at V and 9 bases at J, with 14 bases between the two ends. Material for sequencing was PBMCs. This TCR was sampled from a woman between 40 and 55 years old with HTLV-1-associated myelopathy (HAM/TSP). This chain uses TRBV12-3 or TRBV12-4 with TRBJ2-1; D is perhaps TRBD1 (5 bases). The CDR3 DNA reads TGTGCCAGCAGTTTAAATCGCAGGGCAGCTGAGCAGTTCTTC. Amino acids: CASSLNRRAAEQFF.